This T cell receptor (beta chain) was retrieved from a study of T-cell memory formation after mild COVID-19. The CDR3 totals 14 residues. The junction had 6 bases not matched to a gene; V was cut back by 6 bases and J by 5 bases. This clonotype was recorded at least ten times. TCRdb fed the 5' RACE reads into MiXCR, producing one record per CDR3 protein. Altogether about 340,000 distinct CDR3 sequences are present, roughly 15% being singletons, with the ten largest covering around 24%. The sample comprised PBMCs or a T cell subset sorted from them (not recorded which). The sequence was collected from a young man who had mild COVID-19 (a few samples of this study predate the infection). Cell type and time point are not known. The chain combines TRBV12-3 or TRBV12-4 with TRBJ2-7, with 11 bases identical to TRBD1. CDR3 in DNA: TGTGCCAGCAGCCCCGGGACAGGGGGAGACGAGCAGTACTTC. Protein product: CASSPGTGGDEQYF.